A single sample gave rise to the 29 T cell receptor beta chains below, sequenced in a study of cytomegalovirus exposure and HLA in healthy donors. It was with 60 Vbeta and 13 Jbeta primers that the PCR ran. Using immunoSEQ multiplex PCR, the repertoire was profiled, and TCRdb retains in-frame clones only, with some absent. The sample includes 150,000 to 200,000 clones, 65% to 80% of them seen just once. Specimen: PBMCs. The receptors stem from a female donor in good health and CMV-seronegative.

This chain connects TRBV5-1 to TRBJ1-2; D gene uncertain. Germline CDR1 reads SGHRS; CDR2 reads YFSETQ. CDR3 length: 15 residues. Deletions cut 0 bases from V and 0 bases from J, with 9 bases between. The CDR3 sequence: CASSLDFTTNYGYTF. Here the CDR3 DNA reads TGCGCCAGCAGCTTGGACTTCACTACTAACTATGGCTACACCTTC.

This clone has more than one count but fewer than ten. The J gene is TRBJ2-7, the V gene TRBV2; 13 bases fit TRBD2. There are 15 residues in the CDR3. CDR1 and CDR2 from the germline V gene are SNHLY and FYNNEI. V lost 6 bases to trimming and J lost 2 bases; unmatched junction nucleotides: 4. Here the CDR3 reads CASRTSGGAPYEQYF. CDR3 coding DNA: TGTGCCAGCAGAACTAGCGGGGGGGCCCCCTACGAGCAGTACTTC.

V and J are TRBV5-1 and TRBJ2-1; D may be TRBD2 (6 bases). Trimming pared 2 bases from V and 4 bases from J, leaving 7 bases between. The CDR3 runs to 13 residues. From germline, CDR1 is SGHRS and CDR2 YFSETQ. The CDR3 nucleotides are TGCGCCAGCAGCTTCGGGAGTTACAATGAGCAGTTCTTC. This codes for CASSFGSYNEQFF.

This clone occurred once. The rearrangement joins TRBV27 to TRBJ2-3; D is possibly TRBD2 (5 bases). V lost 6 bases to trimming and J lost 6 bases, with 13 bases between them. This CDR3 is built from 13 residues. Germline CDR1 reads MNHEY; CDR2 reads SMNVEV (reference sequence). The CDR3 bases are TGTGCCAGCAGGATTGCGGGTGGGGATACGCAGTATTTT. The encoded protein is CASRIAGGDTQYF.

The chain has TRBV21-1 and TRBJ1-1; the D segment call TRBD1 is taken from the table without a DNA check. TRBV21-1 is recorded as a pseudogene. The length of the CDR3 is 13 residues. The CDR3 nucleotides read TGTGCCAGCAGCAAAGACAGGAACACTGAAGCTTTCTTT. Amino acids: CASSKDRNTEAFF.

The rearrangement links TRBV7-9 to TRBJ2-3, with a tentative D call TRBD2 (5 bases). Trimming removed 3 bases at V and 6 bases at J, with 7 bases between. The germline CDR1 and CDR2 sequences are SEHNR and FQNEAQ (reference sequence). There are 12 residues in the CDR3. CDR3 amino acids: CASSFGGDTQYF. CDR3 DNA sequence: TGTGCCAGCAGCTTCGGCGGGGATACGCAGTATTTT.

The J gene is TRBJ2-7, the V gene TRBV7-4; D unclear. From germline, CDR1 is SGHVT and CDR2 SQSDAQ. This CDR3 region has 14 residues. V lost 8 bases and J 5 bases, leaving 19 bases between the germline ends. This CDR3 reads CASSRRKETNEQYF. CDR3 sequence (DNA): TGTGCCAGCTCCCGGCGGAAAGAAACCAACGAGCAGTACTTC.

The J gene is TRBJ2-2, the V gene TRBV2; D gene ambiguous. The V end lost 6 bases, the J end lost 0 bases, and 8 bases lay between the germline ends. CDR3 length: 14 residues. Germline CDR1 SNHLY, CDR2 FYNNEI. CDR3 DNA sequence: TGTGCCAGCAGCGTTACATCGAACACCGGGGAGCTGTTTTTT. Amino acids: CASSVTSNTGELFF.

The genes are TRBV6-5 and TRBJ2-7; D is possibly TRBD1 (5 bases). The germline gives CDR1 MNHEY, CDR2 SVGAGI. The V end was cut by 5 bases, the J end by 4 bases, with 12 bases between. The CDR3 covers 13 residues. CDR3 DNA sequence: TGTGCCAGCAGTGCAGGGTTCGTGTACGAGCAGTACTTC. This gives the protein CASSAGFVYEQYF.

The V gene is TRBV11-2, the J gene TRBJ1-2; possible D gene TRBD1, 5 bases. Germline V gene data show CDR1 as SGHAT and CDR2 as FQNNGV. V gave up 0 bases and J gave up 6 bases, with 14 bases separating them. The CDR3 loop spans 15 amino acids. CDR3 bases: TGTGCCAGCAGCTTAGATCTCGGGGGAGTAAATGGCTACACCTTC. Its protein is CASSLDLGGVNGYTF.

This chain links TRBV18 with TRBJ1-1, with no clear D. In germline, CDR1 is KGHSH, CDR2 LQKENI. Trimming left V 4 bases short and J 4 bases short, with 10 bases between. The CDR3 has 13 amino acids. The CDR3 spells CASSRLGSTEAFF. DNA of the CDR3: TGTGCCAGCTCACGCCTGGGGAGCACTGAAGCTTTCTTT.

The V and J genes are TRBV5-1 and TRBJ2-5, with 12 nucleotides matching TRBD2. CDR1 and CDR2 (germline): SGHRS, YFSETQ. The CDR3 is 16 amino acids. V gave up 0 bases and J gave up 5 bases; unmatched junction bases: 5. CDR3 sequence reads: CASSLVASGGAETQYF. The CDR3 bases are TGCGCCAGCAGCTTGGTGGCTAGCGGGGGGGCTGAGACCCAGTACTTC.

The CDR3 loop is CASSLILAARYEQYF. In nucleotides, the CDR3 is TGTGCCAGCAGCTTAATCCTAGCGGCCCGCTACGAGCAGTACTTC. V and J are TRBV7-2 and TRBJ2-7, with TRBD2 identical over 7 bases. Germline-derived CDR1 and CDR2 are SGHTA and FQGNSA. The CDR3 loop spans 15 amino acids. Germline trimming cut 2 bases from V and 3 bases from J; bases unmatched to any gene: 7.

The V and J genes are TRBV6-1 and TRBJ2-5, with 7 bases identical to TRBD1. CDR3 size: 15 residues. The J segment lost 2 bases and the V segment lost 6 bases, leaving 9 bases of the junction unmatched. Germline loops: CDR1 MNHNS, CDR2 SASEGT. The CDR3 sequence is CASSNRDREQETQYF. The CDR3 DNA sequence: TGTGCCAGCAGCAACCGGGACAGAGAACAAGAGACCCAGTACTTC.

This clone has more than one count but fewer than ten. The gene calls are TRBV7-6 and TRBJ2-1; 9 bases align to TRBD2. CDR1 and CDR2 (germline): SGHVS, FNYEAQ. V gave up 3 bases and J gave up 5 bases; unmatched junction bases: 5. This CDR3 is 15 amino acids long. The CDR3 protein is CASSLQAGGDNEQFF. The DNA of the CDR3 is TGTGCCAGCAGCTTGCAAGCGGGAGGAGACAATGAGCAGTTCTTC.

The chain carries TRBV10-3 and TRBJ2-7; possibly TRBD2 for D (5 bases). The CDR3 length is 13 residues. Germline CDR1 is ENHRY and CDR2 is SYGVKD. Trimming took 4 bases from V and 3 from J, leaving 10 bases between them. The CDR3 loop reads CAISGGMGYEQYF. The CDR3 region has the DNA TGTGCCATCAGTGGAGGGATGGGCTACGAGCAGTACTTC.

V and J are TRBV7-3 and TRBJ1-1; D unclear. The CDR3 contains 12 residues. Between the trimmed V and J ends, which lost 6 bases and 0 bases, there was a span of 5 bases. The germline gives CDR1 SGHTA, CDR2 FQGTGA. Here the CDR3 DNA reads TGTGCCAGCAGAATCATGAACACTGAAGCTTTCTTT. Translation gives CASRIMNTEAFF. Filled out from reference TRBV7-3 and TRBJ1-1, the complete variable domain reads GAGVSQTPSNKVTEKGKYVELRCDPISGHTALYWYRQSLGQGPEFLIYFQGTGAADDSGLPNDRFFAVRPEGSVSTLKIQRTERGDSAVYLCASRIMNTEAFFGQGTRLTVV.

J is TRBJ1-2 and V is TRBV6-4; no clear D. The CDR3 has 16 amino acids. Germline V gene lookup returns CDR1 MRHNA and CDR2 SNTAGT. The V end was cut by 0 bases, the J end by 8 bases, with 19 bases between. This CDR3 reads CASSDSSLGGPRGYTF. The CDR3 bases are TGTGCCAGCAGTGACTCGAGTCTTGGAGGGCCAAGGGGCTACACCTTC.

The chain carries TRBV7-7 and TRBJ2-3, with TRBD1 identical over 7 bases. The V and J ends lost 5 bases and 3 bases, in that order; junction bases with no gene match: 2. Germline CDR1 reads SSHAT; CDR2 reads FNYEAQ (reference sequence). The CDR3 has 13 residues. CDR3: CASSEGATDTQYF. The CDR3 DNA sequence: TGTGCCAGCAGCGAGGGGGCAACAGATACGCAGTATTTT.

This chain links TRBV6-5 with TRBJ2-2; D gene uncertain. The V end was cut by 8 bases, the J end by 2 bases, with 12 bases between. The CDR3 spans 14 residues. The germline V gene has CDR1 MNHEY and CDR2 SVGAGI. The CDR3 region has the DNA TGTGCCAGCGGCAGGTCCCTTAACACCGGGGAGCTGTTTTTT. Protein sequence: CASGRSLNTGELFF.

This chain joins TRBV11-2 and TRBJ2-1, with 10 bases that match TRBD1. The V gene end was trimmed by 6 bases and the J gene end by 7 bases; junction bases not matched to a gene: 9. CDR3 size: 15 residues. The germline V gene encodes CDR1 SGHAT and CDR2 FQNNGV. In nucleotides, the CDR3 is TGTGCCAGCAGTAGACAGGGGGCCGTAAGGAATGAGCAGTTCTTC. Encoded protein: CASSRQGAVRNEQFF.

The chain links TRBV19 to TRBJ2-7; a weak D match, TRBD1 (6 bases). Trimming removed 10 bases from V and 5 bases from J, with 12 bases in between. Germline loops: CDR1 LNHDA, CDR2 SQIVND (reference sequence). The CDR3 is 11 amino acids. The CDR3 sequence: CATTGYHEQYF. Written as DNA, the CDR3 is TGTGCCACCACAGGGTACCACGAGCAGTACTTC.

V and J are TRBV6-6 and TRBJ2-5, with 9 bases aligning to TRBD2. The V and J ends lost 6 bases and 1 base, in that order; junction bases with no gene match: 6. This CDR3 comprises 15 residues. Germline V gene data show CDR1 as MNHNY and CDR2 as SVGAGI (reference sequence). The CDR3 nucleotides are TGTGCCAGCAGACCAGCGACTAGCGGCCAAGAGACCCAGTACTTC. This translates into CASRPATSGQETQYF.

This clone was counted once. This chain uses TRBV14 with TRBJ1-1; 9 nucleotides agree with TRBD1. Trimming took 4 bases from V and 11 from J; bases not matched to a gene: 8. The CDR3 extends over 13 amino acids. Per the germline V gene, CDR1 is SGHDN and CDR2 is FVKESK. CDR3 DNA sequence: TGTGCCAGCAGCCTCGGACAGGGGAGTTCGGCTTTCTTT. Its protein product is CASSLGQGSSAFF.

V is TRBV25-1 and J is TRBJ2-1; 8 nucleotides line up with TRBD2. The CDR3 runs 15 residues. Germline values: CDR1 MGHDK, CDR2 SYGVNS. After removal of 2 bases from V and 9 bases from J, the junction contained 9 bases not matched to a gene. The CDR3 DNA is TGTGCCAGCAGTGAACCCGGGGGGGCCATATTTGAGCAGTTCTTC. Translated: CASSEPGGAIFEQFF.

The DNA for the CDR3 is TGTGCCACCAGCGGGAGGTCGGGAGGAGAAGCTTTCTTT. Protein product: CATSGRSGGEAFF. This chain uses TRBV15 with TRBJ1-1; D remains ambiguous. In germline, CDR1 is LNHNV, CDR2 YYDKDF (reference sequence). The CDR3 spans 13 residues. Trimming removed 5 bases from V and 8 bases from J, with 15 bases in between.

The chain couples TRBV5-8 to TRBJ2-5; 7 bases match TRBD1. The V gene end was trimmed by 4 bases and the J gene end by 4 bases; junction bases not matched to a gene: 4. CDR3 length equals 13 residues. Germline lookup yields CDR1 SGHTS and CDR2 YDEGEE. The CDR3 loop is CASSPGQLETQYF. As DNA, the CDR3 is TGTGCCAGCAGCCCGGGACAGCTAGAGACCCAGTACTTC.

This chain links TRBV11-2 with TRBJ2-5; a weak D match, TRBD2 (5 bases). V lost 4 bases to trimming and J lost 9 bases, with 12 bases between them. Per germline, CDR1 SGHAT and CDR2 FQNNGV. CDR3 length equals 12 residues. CDR3 amino acids: CASSSQTRSQYF. The CDR3 DNA reads as TGTGCCAGCAGCTCACAAACTAGATCCCAGTACTTC.

The chain links TRBV9 to TRBJ2-3, with TRBD2 matching over 15 bases. This CDR3 has 20 amino acids. CDR1 is SGDLS, CDR2 YYNGEE, per germline. J gave up 5 bases and V 4 bases, and 17 bases lay outside the gene matches. Here the CDR3 reads CASSSRTSGGETWLQDTQYF. The DNA for the CDR3 is TGTGCCAGCAGCTCACGGACTAGCGGGGGGGAAACGTGGCTCCAAGATACGCAGTATTTT.